Presented here are 25 T cell receptor beta chains from one specimen sequenced in a study of T cell responses to AZD1222 COVID-19 vaccine (dated by TCRdb to 2020 to 2022). Libraries were prepared through the immunoSEQ multiplex PCR assay. TCRdb stores this immuneACCESS table with in-frame sequences only. Part of the clones is absent; in the studies checked, under half of the shortfall reflects unresolved V genes, and no reason is known for the rest. The table for this sample lists 130,000 or so clones; roughly 88% of them were counted only once. The top ten clonotypes cover roughly 9.1% of the sample. Taken with the paper, the label for time point translates to: baseline before first vaccination. The sample consisted of peripheral blood, taken on day 0 of AZD1222 vaccination. These receptors all stem from an adult in good health.

DNA for the CDR3: TGCGCCAGCAGCTTTATTAGGGGGACAGGGGACGATAGCAATCAGCCCCAGCATTTT. Translating it yields CASSFIRGTGDDSNQPQHF. V and J are TRBV5-1 and TRBJ1-5; 10 nucleotides align to TRBD1. Germline trimming cut 2 bases from V and 0 bases from J; bases unmatched to any gene: 11. The germline V gene encodes CDR1 SGHRS and CDR2 YFSETQ. The CDR3 runs 19 residues.

The chain employs TRBV4-3 and TRBJ2-5; 7 nucleotides match TRBD2. Losses at the gene ends were 1 base for V and 4 bases for J; bases not matched to a gene: 6. The length of the CDR3 is 15 residues. In germline, CDR1 is LGHNA, CDR2 YSLEER. The CDR3 protein is CASSQGRERAETQYF. The CDR3 DNA reads as TGCGCCAGCAGCCAAGGGCGGGAGAGGGCAGAGACCCAGTACTTC.

At least ten counts were recorded for this clone. The chain recombines TRBV11-2 with TRBJ1-6; D is ambiguous. Trimming removed 3 bases from V and 9 bases from J, with 12 bases in between. This CDR3 spans 14 amino acids. CDR1 and CDR2 from the germline V gene are SGHAT and FQNNGV. CDR3 region: CASSFTGKGSPLHF. Here the CDR3 DNA reads TGTGCCAGCAGCTTTACGGGGAAAGGTTCACCCCTCCACTTT.

This rearrangement joins TRBV5-1 to TRBJ1-4; TRBD1 might be the D (5 bases). There are 17 residues in the CDR3. Trimming took 4 bases from V and 0 from J, leaving 16 bases between them. Germline V lookup: CDR1 SGHRS, CDR2 YFSETQ. CDR3 amino acids: CASSPYSGGTTNEKLFF. CDR3 in DNA: TGCGCCAGCAGCCCCTACTCGGGGGGGACAACTAATGAAAAACTGTTTTTT.

This chain uses TRBV29-1 with TRBJ1-4; 9 bases line up with TRBD1. This CDR3 is built from 15 residues. V shed 3 bases, J shed 7 bases, and the junction held 9 bases outside the gene matches. Germline CDR1 is SQVTM and CDR2 is ANQGSEA. The DNA for the CDR3 is TGCAGCGTTGACCTGCGGGCACAGGGGGCTGAAAAACTGTTTTTT. This translates into CSVDLRAQGAEKLFF.

V and J are TRBV11-3 and TRBJ2-2; 8 bases agree with TRBD1. CDR3 length: 17 amino acids. Per germline, CDR1 SGHNT and CDR2 YENEEA. V was pared by 3 bases and J by 3 bases, with 9 bases of the junction left unmatched. The CDR3: CASSLLPGGSHTGELFF. CDR3 DNA: TGTGCCAGCAGCTTGTTGCCAGGGGGCTCACACACCGGGGAGCTGTTTTTT.

The CDR3 spells CASGGQGFTYNEQFF. The CDR3 nucleotides are TGTGCTAGTGGGGGACAGGGATTCACCTACAATGAGCAGTTCTTC. The chain carries TRBV12-5 and TRBJ2-1; TRBD1 aligns across 9 bases. The junction had 5 bases not matched to a gene; V was cut back by 6 bases and J by 2 bases. The CDR3 contains 15 residues. Germline V gene lookup returns CDR1 LGHNT and CDR2 FRNRAP. Variable domain in full (rest from reference TRBV12-5 and TRBJ2-1): DARVTQTPRHKVTEMGQEVTMRCQPILGHNTVFWYRQTMMQGLELLAYFRNRAPLDDSGMPKDRFSAEMPDATLATLKIQPSEPRDSAVYFCASGGQGFTYNEQFFGPGTRLTVL.

This chain links TRBV29-1 with TRBJ1-1, with TRBD1 identical over 7 bases. The V gene end was trimmed by 7 bases and the J gene end by 1 base; junction bases not matched to a gene: 3. The germline V gene has CDR1 SQVTM and CDR2 ANQGSEA. The CDR3 runs 12 residues. The CDR3 sequence: CSAWTGNTEAFF. In DNA form, the CDR3 reads TGCAGCGCCTGGACAGGGAACACTGAAGCTTTCTTT.

V is TRBV24-1 and J is TRBJ2-2, with D tentatively TRBD1 (5 bases). Germline V gives CDR1 KGHDR, CDR2 SFDVKD. The V and J ends lost 3 bases and 6 bases respectively, with 10 bases between them. The CDR3 length is 14 residues. CDR3 DNA: TGTGCCACCAGTGATCCCAGGGTTCCCGGGGAGCTGTTTTTT. Translated, it gives CATSDPRVPGELFF.

The J gene is TRBJ1-2, the V gene TRBV19, with TRBD1 as a possible D gene (6 bases). Germline-derived CDR1 and CDR2 are LNHDA and SQIVND (reference sequence). The CDR3 has 14 amino acids. Trimming took off 3 bases at V and 7 bases at J, with 15 bases between the two ends. CDR3 amino acids: CASSIMTGGGGYTF. For the CDR3, the DNA is TGTGCCAGTAGTATTATGACAGGAGGTGGTGGCTACACCTTC.

V gene TRBV13 combines with J gene TRBJ2-7; 7 bases align to TRBD1. Germline lookup yields CDR1 PRHDT and CDR2 FYEKMQ (reference sequence). The trim removed 8 bases at V and 7 bases at J, leaving 17 bases unmatched. This CDR3 is built from 15 residues. This CDR3 is CASGDGDSTLGEQYF. As DNA, the CDR3 is TGTGCCAGCGGGGATGGGGACAGCACCTTGGGGGAGCAGTACTTC.

This clone was observed a single time. J is TRBJ2-7 and V is TRBV6-5, with D perhaps assigned TRBD1 or TRBD2 (5 bases each). The CDR3 consists of 15 residues. Deletions cut 7 bases from V and 1 base from J, with 17 bases between. Germline V CDR1 and CDR2: MNHEY, SVGAGI. CDR3: CASTPNRDESYEQYF. CDR3 nucleotides: TGTGCCAGCACCCCAAACCGGGACGAATCCTACGAGCAGTACTTC.

The V and J genes are TRBV27 and TRBJ2-2, with 7 bases fitting TRBD1. This CDR3 contains 13 residues. Germline lookup yields CDR1 MNHEY and CDR2 SMNVEV (reference sequence). Trimming cost V 6 bases and J 7 bases; bases outside gene matches: 5. CDR3 DNA: TGTGCCAGCAGACCCGACAGGGACGGGGAGCTGTTTTTT. Amino acids: CASRPDRDGELFF.

The rearrangement uses TRBV3-1 (or the pseudogene TRBV3-2) and TRBJ1-1, with D perhaps matching TRBD1 (6 bases). Germline values: CDR1 LGHDT, CDR2 YNNKEL (reference sequence). This CDR3 is built from 14 residues. The V and J ends lost 4 bases and 3 bases respectively, with 12 bases between them. The CDR3 DNA reads TGTGCCAGCAGCCCTCGACAGGCCTACACTGAAGCTTTCTTT. It encodes CASSPRQAYTEAFF.

This rearrangement joins TRBV27 to TRBJ2-5; maybe TRBD1 (5 bases). V was pared by 5 bases and J by 5 bases, with 15 bases between. This CDR3 has 14 residues. Germline V lookup: CDR1 MNHEY, CDR2 SMNVEV (reference sequence). CDR3 protein: CASSPITTAETQYF. CDR3 in DNA: TGTGCCAGCAGTCCAATCACGACAGCGGAGACCCAGTACTTC.

This chain links TRBV5-6 with TRBJ1-2, with D perhaps matching TRBD1 (6 bases). This CDR3 has 17 residues. V lost 2 bases and J 2 bases, leaving 19 bases between the germline ends. The V gene's germline CDR1 is SGHDT and CDR2 YYEEEE. Here the CDR3 DNA reads TGTGCCAGCAGCTTAATCGAGCAGGGGAGTAGAAACTATGGCTACACCTTC. This sequence encodes CASSLIEQGSRNYGYTF.

CDR3 sequence: CASSQQTGANQPQHF. CDR3 nucleotides: TGTGCCAGCAGCCAACAAACAGGGGCCAATCAGCCCCAGCATTTT. This chain uses TRBV7-2 with TRBJ1-5; 7 positions agree with TRBD1. Germline V CDR1 and CDR2: SGHTA, FQGNSA. This CDR3 has 15 residues. The junction had 7 bases not matched to a gene; V was cut back by 5 bases and J by 3 bases.

V gene TRBV6-5 combines with J gene TRBJ1-3; D is perhaps TRBD1 (5 bases). The V end was cut by 2 bases, the J end by 8 bases, with 13 bases between. CDR3 length: 14 amino acids. The germline CDR1 and CDR2 sequences are MNHEY and SVGAGI. CDR3 sequence (DNA): TGTGCCAGCAGTTACAGGGGTGTCGGACACACCATATATTTT. Its protein product is CASSYRGVGHTIYF.

The CDR3 reads CASSQDRAGARGAQYF. The CDR3 nucleotides read TGCGCCAGCAGCCAAGATCGCGCGGGGGCCCGGGGAGCGCAGTATTTT. The chain has TRBV4-3 and TRBJ2-3, with D perhaps TRBD2 (7 bases). Trimming pared 0 bases from V and 10 bases from J, leaving 20 bases between. This CDR3 comprises 16 residues. Looked up from germline, CDR1 is LGHNA and CDR2 is YSLEER.

CDR3 amino acids: CASSFSETGLHEKLFF. The CDR3 DNA sequence: TGTGCCAGCAGCTTTTCGGAGACAGGGCTGCATGAAAAACTGTTTTTT. J is TRBJ1-4 and V is TRBV7-6; 7 bases are a match to TRBD1. V was pared by 3 bases and J by 6 bases, with 10 bases of the junction left unmatched. Germline-derived CDR1 and CDR2 are SGHVS and FNYEAQ. This CDR3 has 16 residues.

This chain joins TRBV6-5 and TRBJ1-3; D not resolved. CDR1 MNHEY and CDR2 SVGAGI come from the germline V gene. The V end lost 2 bases, the J end lost 4 bases, and 9 bases lay between the germline ends. CDR3 length equals 14 residues. CDR3 region: CASSYLAEGNTIYF. The CDR3 bases are TGTGCCAGCAGTTACCTCGCAGAAGGAAACACCATATATTTT.

The chain recombines TRBV21-1 with TRBJ1-1; the table names TRBD1, a call not compared with the DNA. TRBV21-1 is a documented pseudogene. The CDR3 extends over 13 amino acids. The CDR3 loop reads CASTMTGNTEAFF. CDR3 nucleotide sequence: TGTGCCAGCACCATGACAGGGAACACTGAAGCTTTCTTT.

This chain joins TRBV2 and TRBJ2-5, with TRBD2 matching over 8 bases. This CDR3 is built from 15 residues. V lost 5 bases to trimming and J lost 4 bases; unmatched junction nucleotides: 9. Per germline, CDR1 SNHLY and CDR2 FYNNEI. The chain's CDR3 is CASSLRTSNSETQYF. CDR3 in DNA: TGTGCCAGCAGTCTAAGGACTAGCAATTCAGAGACCCAGTACTTC.

The rearrangement links TRBV19 to TRBJ1-1; D is unresolved. This CDR3 is 14 amino acids long. The germline CDR1 and CDR2 sequences are LNHDA and SQIVND (reference sequence). Trimming removed 7 bases at V and 4 bases at J, with 16 bases between. CDR3 bases: TGTGCCAGTACCCAACCCTACAGAGGCACTGAAGCTTTCTTT. It is translated as CASTQPYRGTEAFF.

V is TRBV9 and J is TRBJ2-7; 9 positions agree with TRBD2. From germline, CDR1 is SGDLS and CDR2 YYNGEE. Trimming cost V 4 bases and J 2 bases; bases outside gene matches: 7. This CDR3 has 15 residues. The CDR3 bases are TGTGCCAGCAGCCCTCGACTAGCGGTGACCTACGAGCAGTACTTC. This codes for CASSPRLAVTYEQYF.